This paragraph covers one T cell receptor beta chain sequence. Its antigen is not identified. The unexposed donors gave CD4+ T cells in about 2010-2019, prior to COVID-19. Isolation of CD4+ T cells took place after about 9 days in culture. Assay used: immunoSEQ multiplex PCR; TCRdb lists only in-frame clones, some missing. The sample shows roughly 19,000 clones, approximately 76% of them seen only once. Germline loops: CDR1 LNHNV, CDR2 YYDKDF (reference sequence). Trimming took 4 bases from V and 8 from J, leaving 17 bases between them. This CDR3 contains 15 residues. These data belong to a study of CD4 T cells in relation to SARS-CoV-2 and coronaviruses. Study-wide background: PBMCs were cultured with antigen for over 8 days before TCR beta sequencing. Whole-study findings and limits: Monoreactive clones expanded significantly more to SARS-CoV-2 than crossreactive clones did.

The chain recombines TRBV15 with TRBJ1-4; D is perhaps TRBD1 (6 bases). Sequenced: CD4+ T cells from PBMCs, cultured in vitro. This TCR derives from a human donor in good health. CDR3 protein: CATSTLQGLGEKLFF. For the CDR3, the DNA is TGTGCCACCAGCACCCTACAGGGTTTGGGGGAAAAACTGTTTTTT. Filled out from reference TRBV15 and TRBJ1-4, the complete variable domain reads DAMVIQNPRYQVTQFGKPVTLSCSQTLNHNVMYWYQQKSSQAPKLLFHYYDKDFNNEADTPDNFQSRRPNTSFCFLDIRSPGLGDTAMYLCATSTLQGLGEKLFFGSGTQLSVL.